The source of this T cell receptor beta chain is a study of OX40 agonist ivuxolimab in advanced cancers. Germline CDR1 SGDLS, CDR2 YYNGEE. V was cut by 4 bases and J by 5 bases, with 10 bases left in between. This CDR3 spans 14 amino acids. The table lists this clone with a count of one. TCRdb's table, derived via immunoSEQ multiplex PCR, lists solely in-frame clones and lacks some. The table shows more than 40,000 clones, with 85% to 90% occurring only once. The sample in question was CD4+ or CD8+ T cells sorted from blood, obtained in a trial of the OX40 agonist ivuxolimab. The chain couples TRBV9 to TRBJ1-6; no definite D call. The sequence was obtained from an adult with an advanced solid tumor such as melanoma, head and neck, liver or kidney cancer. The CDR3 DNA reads TGTGCCAGCAGCACTCAGTCTAATAATTCACCCCTCCACTTT. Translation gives CASSTQSNNSPLHF.